This T cell receptor beta chain was profiled in a study of shared clonotypes between healthy human individuals. On the study more broadly: Three plates each covered CD4 naive and memory; CD8 naive two, CD8 memory one. Study conclusions and caveats: For naive CD4 cells, approximately 4.7% of clonotypes were shared across a handful of donors. A reduction in generation probabilities was seen for non-shared clonotypes relative to those shared by all four donors.

To note about this clone: Antigen specificity is unknown.

Every immunoSEQ plate was one replicate of a subset's evenly spread DNA. Method: immunoSEQ multiplex PCR; TCRdb's copy keeps in-frame clones and lacks some. This table has about 610,000 clones, about 96% appearing once. Positively selected for CCR7, the CD45RO-negative cells used as naive CD8 cells excluded terminally differentiated effector memory CD45RA+ cells. The J segment lost 1 base and the V segment lost 6 bases, leaving 2 bases of the junction unmatched. Germline V gives CDR1 SGHDN, CDR2 FVKESK. This CDR3 spans 13 amino acids. Sequences were obtained from naive CD8+ T cells sorted from blood. The clonotype originates from a woman in her thirties in good health. This chain connects TRBV14 to TRBJ1-1; 7 positions match TRBD1. DNA for the CDR3: TGTGCCAGCAGAAACAGGGGGAACACTGAAGCTTTCTTT. It translates to CASRNRGNTEAFF. Using reference TRBV14 and TRBJ1-1 for the parts outside the CDR3, the full variable domain is EAGVTQFPSHSVIEKGQTVTLRCDPISGHDNLYWYRRVMGKEIKFLLHFVKESKQDESGMPNNRFLAERTGGTYSTLKVQPAELEDSGVYFCASRNRGNTEAFFGQGTRLTVV.